These 24 T cell receptor beta chains originate from one sample sequenced in a study of cytomegalovirus exposure and HLA in healthy donors. The PCR employed 60 Vbeta primers together with 13 Jbeta primers. This table comes from immunoSEQ multiplex PCR, and its TCRdb copy is limited to in-frame clones, with some not included. The sample shows approximately 120,000 clones, 72% of them seen only once. The sequencing sample was made of PBMCs. These receptors all come from a man aged 30-40 years in good health and CMV-seronegative.

The rearrangement links TRBV19 to TRBJ2-1, with D hard to call. Germline V gives CDR1 LNHDA, CDR2 SQIVND (reference sequence). This CDR3 contains 15 residues. The V gene lost 5 bases and the J gene lost 3 bases, with 14 bases spanning the gap. CDR3 coding DNA: TGTGCCAGTAGTGCAACTGCAGGATTCTACAATGAGCAGTTCTTC. Translation: CASSATAGFYNEQFF. Using reference TRBV19 and TRBJ2-1 for the parts outside the CDR3, the full variable domain is DGGITQSPKYLFRKEGQNVTLSCEQNLNHDAMYWYRQDPGQGLRLIYYSQIVNDFQKGDIAEGYSVSREKKESFPLTVTSAQKNPTAFYLCASSATAGFYNEQFFGPGTRLTVL.

The rearrangement links TRBV11-3 to TRBJ2-1, with TRBD1 identical over 11 bases. CDR1 is SGHNT, CDR2 YENEEA, per germline. This CDR3 region has 15 residues. Unmatched junction bases numbered 7, after V lost 4 bases and J lost 8 bases. The CDR3 spells CASSSGTGGWDEQFF. CDR3 nucleotide sequence: TGTGCCAGCAGCTCAGGGACAGGGGGTTGGGATGAGCAGTTCTTC.

This clone turned up a few times. The J gene is TRBJ1-2, the V gene TRBV5-1; D is perhaps TRBD1 (5 bases). V was clipped by 2 bases and J by 1 base, with 12 bases between them. This CDR3 is 15 amino acids long. Germline lookup yields CDR1 SGHRS and CDR2 YFSETQ. The CDR3 region is CASSLGLGLNYGYTF. In DNA form, the CDR3 reads TGCGCCAGCAGCTTAGGGCTGGGACTTAACTATGGCTACACCTTC.

This clone has a single count. The genes are TRBV5-1 and TRBJ2-7; a weak D match, TRBD1 (5 bases). Germline V gene sequence: CDR1 SGHRS, CDR2 YFSETQ. Between the trimmed V and J ends, which lost 2 bases and 6 bases, there was a span of 12 bases. The CDR3 runs to 13 residues. In DNA, the CDR3 is TGCGCCAGCAGCTTCCAGGGTGGCGGCGAGCAGTACTTC. It specifies CASSFQGGGEQYF.

This rearrangement joins TRBV5-1 to TRBJ1-2; tentatively, D is TRBD1 (5 bases). Trimming shortened V by 2 bases and J by 2 bases, and 19 bases separated the two germline ends. Germline loops: CDR1 SGHRS, CDR2 YFSETQ. The CDR3 is made up of 17 amino acids. The CDR3 reads CASSLGRDFPTNYGYTF. In DNA form, the CDR3 reads TGCGCCAGCAGCTTAGGGCGGGACTTTCCAACCAACTATGGCTACACCTTC.

Details on this clone: One end of the junction does not line up with germline, which may come from a read error. V gene TRBV10-3 combines with J gene TRBJ1-5; D possibly corresponds to TRBD1 (5 bases). The germline gives CDR1 ENHRY, CDR2 SYGVKD. This CDR3 contains 14 residues. CDR3 nucleotide sequence: TGTGCCAGCAGTTACGGGGGGAACAATCAGCCCCAGCATTTT. Its translation: CASSYGGNNQPQHF.

The gene calls are TRBV7-2 and TRBJ1-5; 10 positions match TRBD1. This CDR3 is built from 15 residues. Per the germline V gene, CDR1 is SGHTA and CDR2 is FQGNSA. V was clipped by 4 bases and J by 7 bases; unmatched bases: 7. CDR3 region: CASSWGQGMAQPQHF. The CDR3 region has the DNA TGTGCCAGCAGCTGGGGACAGGGGATGGCCCAGCCCCAGCATTTT.

The V call is TRBV7-2, the J call TRBJ2-7, with a tentative D call TRBD1 (6 bases). This CDR3 region has 15 residues. Germline values: CDR1 SGHTA, CDR2 FQGNSA. The germline V and J ends were trimmed by 0 bases and 1 base, with 10 bases remaining between them. The CDR3 sequence: CASSLARGISYEQYF. The CDR3 bases are TGTGCCAGCAGCTTAGCCAGGGGTATTTCCTACGAGCAGTACTTC.

V and J are TRBV7-3 and TRBJ2-7, with 8 positions matching TRBD1. Per the germline V gene, CDR1 is SGHTA and CDR2 is FQGTGA. V shed 4 bases and J 0 bases; nucleotides not matched to a gene: 2. This CDR3 spans 14 amino acids. CDR3 nucleotides: TGTGCCAGCAGCTGGACAGGGACCTCCTACGAGCAGTACTTC. It codes for CASSWTGTSYEQYF.

The rearrangement links TRBV30 to TRBJ1-1; D remains ambiguous. The CDR3 covers 12 residues. The germline gives CDR1 GTSNPN, CDR2 SVGIG (reference sequence). Trimming stripped 2 bases from V and 8 bases from J, with 12 bases between. The CDR3 region is CAWSRSGEEAFF. In DNA form, the CDR3 reads TGTGCCTGGAGTCGGTCTGGGGAGGAAGCTTTCTTT.

The rearrangement uses TRBV10-3 and TRBJ1-2; D may be TRBD1 (6 bases). Trimming cost V 2 bases and J 0 bases, with 10 bases left between them. This CDR3 has 15 residues. CDR1 and CDR2 (germline): ENHRY, SYGVKD. CDR3 protein: CAISERTATNYGYTF. The CDR3, as DNA: TGTGCCATCAGTGAGCGGACAGCAACTAACTATGGCTACACCTTC.

V usage is TRBV15 and J usage is TRBJ2-1; the match to TRBD2 covers 11 bases. The CDR3 sequence is 15 residues long. V gave up 1 base and J gave up 8 bases; unmatched junction bases: 4. Germline CDR1 LNHNV, CDR2 YYDKDF (reference sequence). The CDR3 here is CATSRVAGGPDEQFF. The CDR3 DNA reads as TGTGCCACCAGCAGAGTAGCGGGGGGGCCTGATGAGCAGTTCTTC. The whole variable domain, remainder taken from reference TRBV15 and TRBJ2-1, is DAMVIQNPRYQVTQFGKPVTLSCSQTLNHNVMYWYQQKSSQAPKLLFHYYDKDFNNEADTPDNFQSRRPNTSFCFLDIRSPGLGDTAMYLCATSRVAGGPDEQFFGPGTRLTVL.

The chain links TRBV5-1 to TRBJ2-1; TRBD1 aligns across 11 bases. The CDR3 contains 15 residues. Unmatched junction bases numbered 2, after V lost 4 bases and J lost 2 bases. CDR1 is SGHRS and CDR2 is YFSETQ in the germline V gene. The CDR3 DNA reads TGCGCCAGCAGCGCGGGACAGGGGGCCTACAATGAGCAGTTCTTC. It specifies CASSAGQGAYNEQFF.

This rearrangement joins TRBV7-9 to TRBJ2-6, with 7 bases matching TRBD1. CDR3 size: 18 residues. The V segment lost 6 bases and the J segment 1 base; nucleotides outside the gene matches: 12. Germline lookup yields CDR1 SEHNR and CDR2 FQNEAQ (reference sequence). CDR3 bases: TGTGCCAGCAGACAAAAACCGGGACAGAGATCTGGGGCCAACGTCCTGACTTTC. It codes for CASRQKPGQRSGANVLTF.

The J gene is TRBJ1-5, the V gene TRBV6-5; D not resolved. V was pared by 5 bases and J by 3 bases, with 14 bases between. Per the germline V gene, CDR1 is MNHEY and CDR2 is SVGAGI. The CDR3 is 15 residues long. CDR3: CASSLFWGANQPQHF. The CDR3 region has the DNA TGTGCCAGCAGTCTATTCTGGGGAGCCAATCAGCCCCAGCATTTT.

The V call is TRBV6-5, the J call TRBJ1-2; TRBD1 aligns across 7 bases. This CDR3 has 16 amino acids. Germline CDR1 reads MNHEY; CDR2 reads SVGAGI. After removal of 2 bases from V and 7 bases from J, the junction contained 13 bases not matched to a gene. CDR3 loop: CASSYNPLTGSGGYTF. In DNA form, the CDR3 reads TGTGCCAGCAGTTACAACCCGCTGACAGGGTCAGGTGGCTACACCTTC.

The gene calls are TRBV27 and TRBJ2-7, with a tentative D call TRBD1 (6 bases). Deletions cut 3 bases from V and 0 bases from J, with 6 bases between. The CDR3 consists of 13 residues. CDR1 and CDR2 (germline): MNHEY, SMNVEV (reference sequence). CDR3 in amino acids: CASSLDSSYEQYF. CDR3 in DNA: TGTGCCAGCAGTTTGGACAGCTCCTACGAGCAGTACTTC.

This sequence joins TRBV2 and TRBJ1-5; D call uncertain. Germline lookup yields CDR1 SNHLY and CDR2 FYNNEI. V lost 3 bases and J 4 bases, leaving 13 bases between the germline ends. The CDR3 has 15 amino acids. This chain's CDR3 is CASSEGLGGNQPQHF. CDR3 DNA: TGTGCCAGCAGTGAGGGGTTGGGAGGAAATCAGCCCCAGCATTTT.

The chain is built from TRBV25-1 and TRBJ2-2; 9 bases are shared with TRBD1. Trimming cost V 6 bases and J 0 bases; bases outside gene matches: 8. Germline V gene sequence: CDR1 MGHDK, CDR2 SYGVNS. The CDR3 covers 17 residues. CDR3 nucleotides: TGTGCCAGCAGAACGTCGGACAGGGGAGCGAACACCGGGGAGCTGTTTTTT. As protein: CASRTSDRGANTGELFF.

The chain recombines TRBV7-2 with TRBJ2-1; TRBD2 agrees at 8 bases. CDR3 size: 17 residues. The V segment lost 6 bases and the J segment 12 bases; nucleotides outside the gene matches: 22. Germline loops: CDR1 SGHTA, CDR2 FQGNSA. In nucleotides, the CDR3 is TGTGCCAGCAGTCGCCCCCCCGGGGGGGCCGTTCGTTCCAGGCAGTTCTTC. It encodes CASSRPPGGAVRSRQFF.

The rearrangement joins TRBV4-3 to TRBJ2-1, with D possibly matching TRBD2 (7 bases). The CDR3 consists of 14 residues. Looked up from germline, CDR1 is LGHNA and CDR2 is YSLEER. V gave up 4 bases and J gave up 5 bases, with 12 bases separating them. CDR3 sequence (DNA): TGCGCCAGCAGCCCGGGGGGCCCGAACAATGAGCAGTTCTTC. This gives the protein CASSPGGPNNEQFF.

The V gene is TRBV5-1, the J gene TRBJ2-3; 7 nucleotides line up with TRBD2. V lost 2 bases, J lost 0 bases, and 6 bases stayed unmatched. The CDR3 extends over 16 amino acids. The germline V gene encodes CDR1 SGHRS and CDR2 YFSETQ. CDR3 protein: CASSLGGGVSTDTQYF. In DNA form, the CDR3 reads TGCGCCAGCAGCTTAGGCGGGGGAGTAAGCACAGATACGCAGTATTTT. Based on the CDR3 plus reference TRBV5-1 and TRBJ2-3, the full variable domain is KAGVTQTPRYLIKTRGQQVTLSCSPISGHRSVSWYQQTPGQGLQFLFEYFSETQRNKGNFPGRFSGRQFSNSRSEMNVSTLELGDSALYLCASSLGGGVSTDTQYFGPGTRLTVL.

The V gene is TRBV18, the J gene TRBJ1-2; 9 nucleotides match TRBD1. V dropped 0 bases and J dropped 5; count of bases not matched to a gene: 1. Per the germline V gene, CDR1 is KGHSH and CDR2 is LQKENI. CDR3 length: 14 residues. The CDR3 protein is CASSPPGTGYGYTF. For the CDR3, the DNA is TGTGCCAGCTCACCACCCGGGACAGGGTATGGCTACACCTTC.

This chain connects TRBV5-1 to TRBJ2-7; TRBD2 is a possible D gene (6 bases). Looked up from germline, CDR1 is SGHRS and CDR2 is YFSETQ. V was trimmed by 3 bases and J by 1 base, leaving 8 bases between them. The CDR3 runs 13 residues. CDR3 protein: CASSSGVSYEQYF. CDR3 in DNA: TGCGCCAGCAGCTCGGGGGTTTCCTACGAGCAGTACTTC.